This TCR beta chain was recorded in a study of siplizumab effects on memory and regulatory T cells. Study-wide points: An assignable naive or memory phenotype was lacking in roughly 75-96% of proliferating CD4+ or CD8+ clones. Reactions containing siplizumab showed mappable alloreactive CD4+ clones averaging approximately 66% Treg-derived, versus approximately 26% in controls. Naive T cells seemed more diverse than memory cells; they also seemed major alloresponse contributors.

In the case of this clone: Its antigen is still unknown.

This CDR3 comprises 14 residues. V gave up 6 bases and J gave up 5 bases, with 19 bases separating them. CDR1 and CDR2 from the germline V gene are SQVTM and ANQGSEA. Data came from immunoSEQ multiplex PCR; TCRdb stores just in-frame clones and leaves some out. Here the sample spans over 60,000 clones, roughly 89% being singletons. This receptor was obtained from a human donor in good health. The sample was CD8+ T cells sorted from blood. The chain is built from TRBV29-1 and TRBJ2-5, with a possible D match to TRBD1 (6 bases). CDR3 bases: TGCAGCGTCACCGGGACAAACCGGGCGGAGACCCAGTACTTC. Protein product: CSVTGTNRAETQYF.